These T cell receptor beta chains were read from a single sample in a study of shared clonotypes between healthy human individuals. Repertoires were generated with immunoSEQ multiplex PCR, while TCRdb's copy carries only in-frame clones and drops some. The sample comprises hundreds of thousands of clones, roughly four fifths of which are singletons, and more than 10% rests with the top ten. Sequencing was carried out using PBMCs. These receptor sequences come from a woman aged 40-49 years in good health. Some clones in this sample may be carry-over from other donors' samples. The conserved cysteine and the conserved F or W are not part of the CDR3 here. Fields, in order: V gene, D gene, J gene, CDR3 protein. D genes are given only for firm matches.

>TRBV5-6|NA|TRBJ2-7
ASSKETYEQY
>TRBV5-6|NA|TRBJ2-7
ASSLEQGLDEQY
>TRBV6-5|TRBD2|TRBJ2-1
ASRASGGNYNEQF
>TRBV15|TRBD2|TRBJ2-1
ATSRGLAEQF
>TRBV6-1|NA|TRBJ2-1
ASRSGTGYNNEQF
>TRBV4-2|NA|TRBJ2-1
ASSQDRDNEQF
>TRBV28|NA|TRBJ2-7
ASNDRIYEQY
>TRBV7-2|NA|TRBJ2-7
ASSLSGHYEQY
>TRBV2|NA|TRBJ1-2
ASIPGYGYT
>TRBV6-1|TRBD1|TRBJ2-4
ASSEQGEGAKNIQY
>TRBV7-9|NA|TRBJ1-1
ASSPPPAGNTEAF
>TRBV2|NA|TRBJ1-2
ASSEARTVYGYT
>TRBV30|TRBD1|TRBJ1-3
ASDRGWDTIY
>TRBV6-6|NA|TRBJ1-5
ASSLTTGTSNQPQH
>TRBV28|TRBD1|TRBJ1-2
ASIDGTGTGITHGYT
>TRBV20-1|NA|TRBJ2-7
SAEGGYEQY
>TRBV11-3|NA|TRBJ2-1
ASSSGPPNEQF
>TRBV19|TRBD2|TRBJ2-1
ASSRTSGPLGDEQF
>TRBV11-2|NA|TRBJ1-1
ASSYSGATEAF
>TRBV30|NA|TRBJ1-5
AWTEGGMNQPQH
>TRBV10-3|TRBD1|TRBJ2-5
AISRMTGGQETQY
>TRBV29-1|NA|NA
SFREGPFGEQY
>TRBV20-1|NA|TRBJ2-3
SASLADTQY
>TRBV7-9|TRBD2|TRBJ2-1
ASSGLANYNEQF
>TRBV11-2|NA|TRBJ1-2
ASSLLGTLLGVNYGYT
>TRBV2|TRBD1|TRBJ2-7
ASRVQGSTYEQY
>TRBV15|NA|TRBJ1-1
ATSRVKGAEAF
>TRBV6-1|TRBD1|TRBJ2-7
ASSEVGTGYYEQY
>TRBV6-5|TRBD2|TRBJ2-7
ASSLVGRVEQY
>TRBV11-2|TRBD1|TRBJ2-7
ASSFGTVGFDEQY
>TRBV9|NA|TRBJ1-2
ASSEQGWSYGYT
>TRBV27|TRBD1|TRBJ2-1
ASSLERDSYNEQF
>TRBV11-2|NA|TRBJ1-5
ASSPGGQFNQPQH
>TRBV18|TRBD2|TRBJ2-7
ASSGLAGVAYEQY
>TRBV6-5|TRBD1|TRBJ2-7
ASSYRQGGSYEQY
>TRBV9|TRBD2|TRBJ2-2
ASSPRGDGNTGELF
>TRBV5-6|NA|TRBJ2-5
ASSVDKAREQY
>TRBV11-2|TRBD2|TRBJ2-7
ASSLALGRGGEQY
>TRBV2|NA|TRBJ1-1
ASSDGPSGLIF
>TRBV9|NA|TRBJ2-1
ASSVVTGNNEQF
>TRBV7-3|NA|TRBJ1-4
ASSFRKGGLLKDELF
>TRBV29-1|TRBD2|TRBJ2-1
SVELLAGVNEQF
>TRBV28|NA|TRBJ2-1
ASSPPSYNEQF
>TRBV29-1|TRBD2|TRBJ2-1
SVAGTSGNHEQF
>TRBV5-1|NA|TRBJ2-1
ASGQTPTYNEQF
>TRBV2|NA|TRBJ2-1
ASSVSRDWDVEQF
>TRBV5-4|NA|TRBJ2-1
ASSGPGRLYNEQF
>TRBV2|NA|TRBJ2-1
ASTPTVEQF
>TRBV10-2|NA|TRBJ2-5
ASKTPGSETQY
>TRBV15|NA|TRBJ2-2
ATSKDTRTGELF
>TRBV30|NA|TRBJ2-5
AWSVGPQETQY